This passage covers 20 T cell receptor beta chains from one sample sequenced in a study of cytomegalovirus exposure and HLA in healthy donors. A multiplex PCR was run with 60 Vbeta primers and 13 Jbeta primers. Data came from immunoSEQ multiplex PCR; TCRdb stores just in-frame clones and leaves some out. The profile covers over 130,000 clones, with approximately 84% appearing a single time and approximately 1.3% taken by the ten largest. Source material: PBMCs. The receptors were sampled from a man aged 25 to 40 in good health and CMV-seropositive.

The chain recombines TRBV5-1 with TRBJ2-2; 7 nucleotides match TRBD1. Unmatched junction bases numbered 2, after V lost 0 bases and J lost 6 bases. From germline, CDR1 is SGHRS and CDR2 YFSETQ. The CDR3 spans 14 residues. CDR3 nucleotides: TGCGCCAGCAGCTTGGGACAGGGAGCCGGGGAGCTGTTTTTT. It encodes CASSLGQGAGELFF.

The chain carries TRBV30 and TRBJ2-5; tentatively, D is TRBD2 (6 bases). The CDR3 is 14 amino acids. Germline lookup yields CDR1 GTSNPN and CDR2 SVGIG (reference sequence). V was trimmed by 5 bases and J by 4 bases, leaving 17 bases between them. The CDR3 loop is CAWAPGTVLETQYF. Here the CDR3 DNA reads TGTGCCTGGGCCCCCGGGACTGTGTTAGAGACCCAGTACTTC.

The chain has TRBV6-6 and TRBJ2-3; 8 bases match TRBD1. The V segment lost 7 bases and the J segment 4 bases; nucleotides outside the gene matches: 10. This CDR3 spans 15 amino acids. Germline V gene data show CDR1 as MNHNY and CDR2 as SVGAGI (reference sequence). This CDR3 is CASIKTGGFADTQYF. CDR3 DNA sequence: TGTGCCAGCATCAAAACAGGGGGATTCGCAGATACGCAGTATTTT.

The chain carries TRBV5-4 and TRBJ2-2, with 8 bases fitting TRBD2. Germline V gene sequence: CDR1 SGHNT, CDR2 YYREEE (reference sequence). The CDR3 is 16 amino acids. The ends lost 5 bases at V and 0 bases at J; junction bases unmatched: 6. The CDR3 DNA is TGTGCCAGCAGTTTACTAGCGGCCCCGAACACCGGGGAGCTGTTTTTT. The encoded protein is CASSLLAAPNTGELFF.

This clone was seen only a few times. The chain has TRBV5-8 and TRBJ2-2, with TRBD2 matching 10 bases. V lost 5 bases and J lost 7; bases outside the gene matches: 11. This CDR3 contains 16 residues. Germline CDR1 reads SGHTS; CDR2 reads YDEGEE. CDR3 sequence (DNA): TGTGCCAGCAGGCCCCAGGGACTAGCGTCTGGCGGGGAGCTGTTTTTT. Translating gives CASRPQGLASGGELFF.

The chain recombines TRBV7-2 with TRBJ1-1; D is undetermined. Per germline, CDR1 SGHTA and CDR2 FQGNSA. The CDR3 loop spans 13 amino acids. V lost 5 bases and J lost 2, with 9 bases in between. The CDR3 reads CASSPRRNTEAFF. The CDR3 nucleotides read TGTGCCAGCAGCCCCCGCAGAAACACTGAAGCTTTCTTT.

The chain couples TRBV29-1 to TRBJ2-7, with 10 bases that match TRBD1. J gave up 2 bases and V 6 bases, and 7 bases lay outside the gene matches. The CDR3 is made up of 14 amino acids. In germline, CDR1 is SQVTM, CDR2 ANQGSEA. CDR3 bases: TGCAGCGTGCTACCGGGACAGGGGACCTACGAGCAGTACTTC. Protein: CSVLPGQGTYEQYF.

J is TRBJ2-3 and V is TRBV10-3, with 8 positions matching TRBD1. Per the germline V gene, CDR1 is ENHRY and CDR2 is SYGVKD. J gave up 2 bases and V 6 bases, and 4 bases lay outside the gene matches. The CDR3 is 14 amino acids. The CDR3 sequence: CAIRTGADTDTQYF. Here the CDR3 DNA reads TGTGCCATCAGGACAGGGGCTGACACAGATACGCAGTATTTT.

CDR3 DNA sequence: TGTGCCAGTAGTATTTTTGCGGGGGGAGGAAATGAGCAGTTCTTC. Translated: CASSIFAGGGNEQFF. This chain joins TRBV19 and TRBJ2-1; TRBD2 aligns across 8 bases. The length of the CDR3 is 15 residues. Germline V gene data show CDR1 as LNHDA and CDR2 as SQIVND (reference sequence). With 3 bases clipped from V and 7 bases from J, the junction kept 8 bases outside the gene matches.

This sequence joins TRBV7-9 and TRBJ2-1; D uncertain. CDR1 is SEHNR and CDR2 is FQNEAQ in the germline V gene (reference sequence). V gave up 5 bases and J gave up 6 bases, with 14 bases separating them. This CDR3 is built from 14 residues. The CDR3: CASSRDTLPNEQFF. Written as DNA, the CDR3 is TGTGCCAGCAGCCGCGACACTCTCCCCAATGAGCAGTTCTTC.

The sample holds one count of this clone. This chain links TRBV7-6 with TRBJ2-3, with 8 bases lining up with TRBD2. The germline gives CDR1 SGHVS, CDR2 FNYEAQ. V dropped 2 bases and J dropped 6; count of bases not matched to a gene: 4. The CDR3 contains 14 residues. The CDR3 loop is CASSLPGGADTQYF. For the CDR3, the DNA is TGTGCCAGCAGCTTACCGGGGGGGGCGGATACGCAGTATTTT. Full variable domain (remainder filled in from reference TRBV7-6 and TRBJ2-3): GAGVSQSPRYKVTKRGQDVALRCDPISGHVSLYWYRQALGQGPEFLTYFNYEAQQDKSGLPNDRFSAERPEGSISTLTIQRTEQRDSAMYRCASSLPGGADTQYFGPGTRLTVL.

This chain links TRBV7-9 with TRBJ1-2, with a possible D match to TRBD1 (5 bases). Germline-derived CDR1 and CDR2 are SEHNR and FQNEAQ (reference sequence). The V gene lost 4 bases and the J gene lost 3 bases, with 18 bases spanning the gap. This CDR3 region has 16 residues. CDR3 in amino acids: CASSSGLLPGHYGYTF. The CDR3 DNA is TGTGCCAGCAGCTCGGGACTCTTACCTGGCCACTATGGCTACACCTTC.

The chain carries TRBV7-8 and TRBJ1-5; 7 bases agree with TRBD1. In germline, CDR1 is SGHVS, CDR2 FQNEAQ. CDR3 length equals 15 residues. The ends lost 1 base at V and 5 bases at J; junction bases unmatched: 5. The CDR3: CASSLDGTDYQPQHF. The CDR3 bases are TGTGCCAGCAGCTTAGATGGGACAGATTATCAGCCCCAGCATTTT. The whole variable domain, filled in from reference TRBV7-8 and TRBJ1-5, reads GAGVSQSPRYKVAKRGQDVALRCDPISGHVSLFWYQQALGQGPEFLTYFQNEAQLDKSGLPSDRFFAERPEGSVSTLKIQRTQQEDSAVYLCASSLDGTDYQPQHFGDGTRLSIL.

J is TRBJ1-2 and V is TRBV5-4, with D possibly matching TRBD1 (6 bases). The ends were cut back, 2 bases at V and 5 bases at J, with 10 bases in the middle. Germline-derived CDR1 and CDR2 are SGHNT and YYREEE (reference sequence). CDR3 length equals 13 residues. As DNA, the CDR3 is TGTGCCAGCAGCTTACAGGGATTGTATGGCTACACCTTC. Residues: CASSLQGLYGYTF.

The genes are TRBV7-2 and TRBJ2-1; 10 positions agree with TRBD2. V was clipped by 5 bases and J by 4 bases; unmatched bases: 8. This CDR3 has 16 residues. Germline V lookup: CDR1 SGHTA, CDR2 FQGNSA. The DNA for the CDR3 is TGTGCCAGCAGCGAAACCGGGACTAGCGTATACAATGAGCAGTTCTTC. The encoded protein is CASSETGTSVYNEQFF.

This sequence joins TRBV19 and TRBJ2-1; TRBD2 agrees at 9 bases. Germline values: CDR1 LNHDA, CDR2 SQIVND (reference sequence). There are 18 residues in the CDR3. V trimming: 4 bases; J trimming: 0 bases; junction bases outside the gene matches: 10. In DNA form, the CDR3 reads TGTGCCAGTAGTAGAGCGGGGGGCTTTGTTAGCTCCTACAATGAGCAGTTCTTC. Translated: CASSRAGGFVSSYNEQFF.

This chain connects TRBV19 to TRBJ2-3; 7 bases are shared with TRBD1. J gave up 1 base and V 6 bases, and 16 bases lay outside the gene matches. The germline CDR1 and CDR2 sequences are LNHDA and SQIVND (reference sequence). CDR3 length equals 18 residues. The CDR3 DNA sequence: TGTGCCAGTAGCCTTGGGGTAGGGGGCAGTTCGGGCACAGATACGCAGTATTTT. It encodes CASSLGVGGSSGTDTQYF.

The V call is TRBV6-5, the J call TRBJ2-1; D is undetermined. This CDR3 has 13 amino acids. CDR1 is MNHEY and CDR2 is SVGAGI in the germline V gene. V lost 7 bases and J 5 bases, leaving 12 bases between the germline ends. The CDR3 sequence is CASTSLINNEQFF. CDR3 nucleotides: TGTGCCAGCACGAGTCTGATTAACAATGAGCAGTTCTTC.

DNA for the CDR3: TGTGCCAGTAGTACTCAGGGGGCATCTGGGGAGACCCAGTACTTC. Translating gives CASSTQGASGETQYF. V is TRBV19 and J is TRBJ2-5, with 8 nucleotides matching TRBD1. Germline CDR1 reads LNHDA; CDR2 reads SQIVND (reference sequence). The CDR3 covers 15 residues. V lost 4 bases to trimming and J lost 5 bases; unmatched junction nucleotides: 9.

Turning to this clone: The germline gene is not matched at one end of the junction; a read error may be the cause. This sequence joins TRBV4-1 and TRBJ2-5, with TRBD2 matching over 8 bases. The CDR3 contains 14 residues. Germline V gene sequence: CDR1 MGHRA, CDR2 YSYEKL. This chain's CDR3 is CASSQDLGGLGVDF. The CDR3 DNA reads TGCGCCAGCAGCCAAGATTTGGGGGGACTAGGGGTAGACTTC.